This TCR beta chain was identified in a study of blood T cell repertoires in COVID-19. Overall study context: Sample material is recorded as cDNA or gDNA derived from T cells, B-cell-depleted T cells, or PBMCs.

There are 16 residues in the CDR3. V was pared by 4 bases and J by 0 bases, with 15 bases between. The germline V gene encodes CDR1 SGHTA and CDR2 FQGNSA. All enrollees were roughly 18 to 90 years old and from 24 US areas. TCRdb keeps only in-frame clones here, not all; method: immunoSEQ multiplex PCR. The table records 220,000 or so clones, 75% to 90% of them present only once. This chain joins TRBV7-2 and TRBJ1-1; a weak D match, TRBD1 (6 bases). The receptor was isolated from a man aged 50 to 60 who had been exposed to COVID-19. The sequencing input was PBMCs or T cells enriched from blood (not recorded which). CDR3 coding DNA: TGTGCCAGCAGCTATGGCGTGGGGGCACTGAACACTGAAGCTTTCTTT. The encoded protein is CASSYGVGALNTEAFF.